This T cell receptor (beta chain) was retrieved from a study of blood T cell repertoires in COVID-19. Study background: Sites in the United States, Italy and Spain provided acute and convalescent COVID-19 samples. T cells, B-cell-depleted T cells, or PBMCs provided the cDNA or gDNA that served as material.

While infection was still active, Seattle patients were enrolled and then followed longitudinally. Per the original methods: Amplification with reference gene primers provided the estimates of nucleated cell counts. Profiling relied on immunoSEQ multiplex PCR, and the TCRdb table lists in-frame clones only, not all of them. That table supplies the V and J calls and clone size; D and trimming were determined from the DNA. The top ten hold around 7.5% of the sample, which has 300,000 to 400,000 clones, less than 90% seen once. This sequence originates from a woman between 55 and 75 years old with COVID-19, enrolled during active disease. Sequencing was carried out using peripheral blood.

The CDR3 DNA is TGTGCCAGCAGTGAAGCGGAGGGGACGGTTTACAATGAGCAGTTCTTC. Translated, it gives CASSEAEGTVYNEQFF. J is TRBJ2-1 and V is TRBV6-1; possibly TRBD2 for D (6 bases). V was pared by 0 bases and J by 4 bases, with 13 bases between. Germline CDR1 is MNHNS and CDR2 is SASEGT. The CDR3 runs to 16 residues.